By share, the clone carrying this TCR beta chain counts as medium-sized. Germline values: CDR1 KGHDR, CDR2 SFDVKD. J lost 4 bases, V lost 3 bases, and 4 bases had no gene match. This CDR3 comprises 16 residues. The data were obtained in a study of neurological immune-mediated disorders. A single record per CDR3 protein comes from TCRdb applying MiXCR to the 5' RACE reads. The sample lists more than 20,000 distinct CDR3 sequences, under 15% occurring once. Sequencing used PBMCs. The clonotype was recovered from a woman aged 40 to 55 with HTLV-1-associated myelopathy (HAM/TSP). The chain employs TRBV24-1 and TRBJ2-1, with 11 positions matching TRBD1. CDR3 nucleotides: TGTGCCACCAGTGATCGGACAGGGGGCCCATACAATGAGCAGTTCTTC. Amino acid sequence: CATSDRTGGPYNEQFF.